This is a list of T cell receptor beta chains from one sample in a study of regulatory T cells in long-lasting Graves disease. Each CDR3 protein is one row after TCRdb ran MiXCR on the multiplex PCR reads. The table has a few hundred thousand distinct CDR3 sequences, around an eighth seen once. The data were also submitted as part of a second study, on T cells in Graves' hyperthyroidism and ophthalmopathy.

The specimen comprised peripheral blood mononuclear cells (PBMCs), sampled at new diagnosis, from a patient treated with antithyroid drugs. These receptors were collected from a man under 40 with Graves disease. Both conserved end residues are part of each CDR3. A D gene is named only where the DNA matches it firmly. Clone sizes are given selectively: once, few, many, or a class where the clone is expanded.

j_gene	v_gene	abundance	d_gene	CDR3aa	CDR3nt
TRBJ2-5	TRBV11-1	-	TRBD2	CASSPPSGSETQYF	TGTGCCAGCAGCCCACCTAGCGGGAGCGAGACCCAGTACTTC
TRBJ1-5	TRBV6-1	many	TRBD1	CASSPQGARSQPQHF	TGTGCCAGCAGTCCGCAGGGGGCGCGAAGTCAGCCCCAGCATTTT
TRBJ2-1	TRBV27	many	-	CASSLLSEQFF	TGTGCCAGCAGTTTACTATCTGAGCAGTTCTTC
TRBJ1-5	TRBV29-1	many	TRBD1	CSVVVDRAGGNQPQHF	TGCAGCGTTGTAGTGGACAGGGCTGGCGGCAATCAGCCCCAGCATTTT
TRBJ2-7	TRBV11-2	many	-	CASSLGTSGGGQYF	TGTGCCAGCAGCTTGGGTACTTCAGGGGGAGGGCAGTACTTC
TRBJ1-1	TRBV20-1	few	TRBD1	CSAAGGTTEAFF	TGCAGTGCGGCAGGGGGGACCACTGAAGCTTTCTTT
TRBJ2-1	TRBV7-9	-	-	CASSPRHNEQFF	TGTGCCAGCAGCCCCCGTCACAATGAGCAGTTCTTC
TRBJ1-2	TRBV7-9	-	TRBD1	CASSLGTGGLRNYGYTF	TGTGCCAGCAGCTTAGGGACAGGGGGATTGAGGAACTATGGCTACACCTTC
TRBJ1-1	TRBV30	few	-	CAWRVRPNTEAFF	TGTGCCTGGAGGGTAAGACCGAACACTGAAGCTTTCTTT
TRBJ2-1	TRBV18	many	TRBD2	CASSAGTSVGVNEQFF	TGTGCCAGCTCAGCCGGGACTAGCGTGGGGGTCAATGAGCAGTTCTTC
TRBJ2-7	TRBV27	-	-	CASSWWSGGLVEQYF	TGTGCCAGCAGTTGGTGGTCTGGGGGACTGGTCGAGCAGTACTTC
TRBJ2-7	TRBV7-9	many	-	CASSLVVGHHEQYF	TGTGCCAGCAGCTTAGTTGTGGGGCACCACGAGCAGTACTTC
TRBJ2-2	TRBV5-1	few	-	CASSFPGRGVGELFF	TGCGCCAGCAGCTTTCCGGGCAGGGGGGTCGGGGAGCTGTTTTTT
TRBJ2-7	TRBV11-2	many	-	CASSSSTVQGEQYF	TGTGCCAGCAGCTCCTCGACGGTTCAGGGCGAGCAGTACTTC
TRBJ1-1	TRBV20-1	many	-	CSAPTRGRVRAFF	TGCAGTGCCCCAACGAGGGGGAGGGTGAGAGCTTTCTTT
TRBJ1-5	TRBV4-1	many	-	CASSPEPDQPQHF	TGCGCCAGCAGCCCAGAGCCTGATCAGCCCCAGCATTTT
TRBJ2-3	TRBV20-1	many	-	CSARDAWGDTDTQYF	TGCAGTGCTAGAGATGCTTGGGGAGACACAGATACGCAGTATTTT
TRBJ1-5	TRBV20-1	-	-	CSARESLEYYSNQPQHF	TGCAGTGCCAGAGAATCATTAGAATATTATAGCAATCAGCCCCAGCATTTT
TRBJ2-5	TRBV4-2	few	-	CASSQETGQDQYF	TGTGCCAGCAGCCAAGAAACAGGCCAGGACCAGTACTTC
TRBJ1-5	TRBV12-3/TRBV12-4	many	TRBD1	CASRPAGQGNQPQHF	TGTGCCAGCAGACCCGCGGGACAGGGTAATCAGCCCCAGCATTTT
TRBJ2-3	TRBV19	-	-	CASIGPGAGDTQYF	TGTGCCAGTATCGGACCCGGGGCCGGAGATACGCAGTATTTT
TRBJ2-7	TRBV27	-	-	CASSRMTPSSYEQYF	TGTGCCAGCAGTCGAATGACTCCGAGCTCCTACGAGCAGTACTTC
TRBJ2-1	TRBV6-6	many	-	CASSYSGVSNEQFF	TGTGCCAGCAGTTACTCGGGGGTTAGCAATGAGCAGTTCTTC
TRBJ2-1	TRBV24-1	many	TRBD2	CATSDILAGGGNEQFF	TGTGCCACCAGTGATATTCTAGCGGGAGGAGGAAATGAGCAGTTCTTC
TRBJ1-4	TRBV6-2/TRBV6-3	-	-	CASSEGIGRKLFF	TGTGCCAGCAGTGAAGGGATCGGGAGAAAACTGTTTTTT
TRBJ2-5	TRBV29-1	few	-	CSVEGSAARETQYF	TGCAGCGTTGAAGGGTCGGCGGCTCGAGAGACCCAGTACTTC
TRBJ2-4	TRBV11-2	many	-	CASSFSGGKNIQYF	TGTGCCAGCAGCTTCAGTGGGGGCAAAAACATTCAGTACTTC
TRBJ2-1	TRBV20-1	-	-	CSASIWDTYNEQFF	TGCAGTGCTAGTATCTGGGATACCTACAATGAGCAGTTCTTC
TRBJ1-4	TRBV9	-	TRBD1	CASSPSKGRGGEKLFF	TGTGCCAGCAGCCCCTCAAAGGGCAGGGGGGGTGAAAAACTGTTTTTT
TRBJ2-1	TRBV5-1	-	TRBD2	CASSLGLAGPSEQFF	TGCGCCAGCAGCTTGGGACTAGCGGGGCCCAGTGAGCAGTTCTTC
TRBJ2-7	TRBV7-8	-	-	CASSGRRAEEPYEQYF	TGTGCCAGCAGCGGGCGCCGGGCGGAGGAGCCCTACGAGCAGTACTTC
TRBJ2-7	TRBV18	few	TRBD2	CASSPPGLAGVSYEQYF	TGTGCCAGCTCACCACCGGGACTAGCGGGAGTTTCCTACGAGCAGTACTTC
TRBJ1-4	TRBV4-1	few	-	CASSQGQGATNEKLFF	TGCGCCAGCAGCCAAGGGCAGGGCGCGACTAATGAAAAACTGTTTTTT
TRBJ2-2	TRBV18	-	-	CASSPLPFANTGELFF	TGTGCCAGCTCACCGCTGCCGTTCGCGAACACCGGGGAGCTGTTTTTT
TRBJ2-1	TRBV18	few	TRBD2	CASSGLGGSRDEQFF	TGTGCCAGCTCCGGACTAGGCGGGAGTCGGGATGAGCAGTTCTTC
TRBJ2-5	TRBV30	many	-	CAWSVPPLSEETQYF	TGTGCCTGGAGTGTACCCCCCCTCTCCGAGGAGACCCAGTACTTC
TRBJ2-7	TRBV30	-	TRBD1	CAWSASGTVTYEQYF	TGTGCCTGGAGTGCCTCCGGGACAGTGACCTACGAGCAGTACTTC